Presented here are 32 T cell receptor beta chains from one specimen sequenced in a study of TIL therapy for anti-PD-1-resistant metastatic lung cancer. This was the immunoSEQ v3 assay. Generated by immunoSEQ multiplex PCR, the TCRdb table keeps only in-frame clones and is missing some. This sample has 50,000 or so clones, with roughly 78% found just once. As for time point: pre-treatment sample, taken before nivolumab and TIL therapy. The sample consisted of blood, taken at baseline. These receptors came from a woman aged 25-80 years with non-small cell lung cancer.

The genes are TRBV5-1 and TRBJ1-2; 8 bases map to TRBD1. The germline CDR1 and CDR2 sequences are SGHRS and YFSETQ. This CDR3 region has 14 residues. With 4 bases clipped from V and 2 bases from J, the junction kept 4 bases outside the gene matches. The DNA for the CDR3 is TGCGCCAGCAGCAACGGACAGGGAAACTATGGCTACACCTTC. Translating gives CASSNGQGNYGYTF.

The V gene is TRBV9, the J gene TRBJ2-3; D not resolved. Germline loops: CDR1 SGDLS, CDR2 YYNGEE. CDR3 length: 14 residues. Trimming took off 0 bases at V and 2 bases at J, with 7 bases between the two ends. The CDR3 DNA reads TGTGCCAGCAGCGTAGTGCCCGACACAGATACGCAGTATTTT. Encoded protein: CASSVVPDTDTQYF. The variable domain in full, completed from reference TRBV9 and TRBJ2-3, reads DSGVTQTPKHLITATGQRVTLRCSPRSGDLSVYWYQQSLDQGLQFLIQYYNGEERAKGNILERFSAQQFPDLHSELNLSSLELGDSALYFCASSVVPDTDTQYFGPGTRLTVL.

The rearrangement uses TRBV2 and TRBJ1-4, with 10 bases matching TRBD1. The V segment lost 5 bases and the J segment 8 bases; nucleotides outside the gene matches: 5. The CDR3 length is 14 residues. The germline CDR1 and CDR2 sequences are SNHLY and FYNNEI. In DNA, the CDR3 is TGTGCCAGCAGTCGGGGGACAGGGGACGAAAAACTGTTTTTT. It translates to CASSRGTGDEKLFF.

V and J are TRBV29-1 and TRBJ1-2; the D gene is possibly TRBD1 (5 bases). V gave up 4 bases and J gave up 6 bases, with 6 bases separating them. This CDR3 is built from 10 residues. Germline CDR1 is SQVTM and CDR2 is ANQGSEA. The CDR3 region has the DNA TGCAGCGTTGGCAGGGATGGCTACACCTTC. Translated: CSVGRDGYTF.

The table lists this clone with a count of one. This rearrangement joins TRBV4-3 to TRBJ1-2; no reliable D call. This CDR3 spans 15 amino acids. CDR1 LGHNA and CDR2 YSLEER come from the germline V gene. The ends were cut back, 2 bases at V and 1 base at J, with 11 bases in the middle. The CDR3 loop reads CASSQSIPNNYGYTF. The CDR3 nucleotides read TGCGCCAGCAGCCAATCGATTCCCAATAACTATGGCTACACCTTC.

J is TRBJ2-1 and V is TRBV19, with D unresolved. From germline, CDR1 is LNHDA and CDR2 SQIVND (reference sequence). The CDR3 runs 13 residues. Trimming removed 3 bases from V and 9 bases from J, with 12 bases in between. The CDR3 bases are TGTGCCAGTAGTATGGCAGACGGCGTTGAGCAGTTCTTC. As protein: CASSMADGVEQFF.

The rearrangement joins TRBV6-1 to TRBJ1-4; no firm D call. Trimming cost V 4 bases and J 5 bases, with 8 bases left between them. This CDR3 spans 13 amino acids. Germline V gene lookup returns CDR1 MNHNS and CDR2 SASEGT. The CDR3: CASSGWENEKLFF. The CDR3 nucleotides read TGTGCCAGCAGTGGGTGGGAGAATGAAAAACTGTTTTTT.

V and J are TRBV30 and TRBJ1-2; 7 nucleotides agree with TRBD1. The V and J ends lost 2 bases and 4 bases, in that order; junction bases with no gene match: 7. Germline-derived CDR1 and CDR2 are GTSNPN and SVGIG (reference sequence). The CDR3 is 14 amino acids. The CDR3 is CAWSSPGQLYGYTF. CDR3 bases: TGTGCCTGGAGTTCTCCGGGACAGCTCTATGGCTACACCTTC.

The CDR3 nucleotides are TGTGCCAGTAGTATAAGAGGTCAAATGAACACTGAAGCTTTCTTT. Translated, it gives CASSIRGQMNTEAFF. V usage is TRBV19 and J usage is TRBJ1-1; D is uncertain. The CDR3 extends over 15 amino acids. Germline V gives CDR1 LNHDA, CDR2 SQIVND (reference sequence). Deletions cut 2 bases from V and 0 bases from J, with 10 bases between.

The V and J genes are TRBV6-6 and TRBJ2-3, with 9 bases identical to TRBD1. The CDR3 runs to 15 residues. Germline values: CDR1 MNHNY, CDR2 SVGAGI (reference sequence). V dropped 7 bases and J dropped 1; count of bases not matched to a gene: 6. CDR3 residues: CASNNRGPGTDTQYF. The CDR3 coding sequence is TGTGCCAGCAACAACAGGGGGCCCGGCACAGATACGCAGTATTTT.

The rearrangement links TRBV9 to TRBJ1-4; 12 nucleotides agree with TRBD1. V trimming: 4 bases; J trimming: 7 bases; junction bases outside the gene matches: 11. CDR1 SGDLS and CDR2 YYNGEE come from the germline V gene. The CDR3 has 17 amino acids. The CDR3 loop is CASSPTGTGGAGEKLFF. In DNA form, the CDR3 reads TGTGCCAGCAGCCCCACCGGGACAGGGGGCGCCGGTGAAAAACTGTTTTTT. The full variable domain, its missing parts supplied by reference TRBV9 and TRBJ1-4, is DSGVTQTPKHLITATGQRVTLRCSPRSGDLSVYWYQQSLDQGLQFLIQYYNGEERAKGNILERFSAQQFPDLHSELNLSSLELGDSALYFCASSPTGTGGAGEKLFFGSGTQLSVL.

The chain combines TRBV10-2 with TRBJ2-5, with 7 bases matching TRBD1. Losses at the gene ends were 8 bases for V and 3 bases for J; bases not matched to a gene: 9. Germline CDR1 is WSHSY and CDR2 is SAAADI. CDR3 length: 14 residues. The CDR3 region has the DNA TGCGCCAGCTTAACCAAGACAGGGAAAGAGACCCAGTACTTC. Its translation is CASLTKTGKETQYF.

This clone occurred once. The chain carries TRBV7-6 and TRBJ2-3, with 13 bases matching TRBD2. The CDR3 totals 17 residues. The trim removed 1 base at V and 1 base at J, leaving 2 bases unmatched. Per the germline V gene, CDR1 is SGHVS and CDR2 is FNYEAQ. CDR3 nucleotide sequence: TGTGCCAGCAGCTTAGTGACTAGCGGGGGGCGCACAGATACGCAGTATTTT. It yields the protein CASSLVTSGGRTDTQYF.

This clone has a handful of counts. The chain couples TRBV19 to TRBJ2-2, with D possibly matching TRBD2 (5 bases). The CDR3 has 16 amino acids. Trimming stripped 7 bases from V and 4 bases from J, with 19 bases between. Germline-derived CDR1 and CDR2 are LNHDA and SQIVND (reference sequence). The CDR3 nucleotides are TGTGCCAGTACCACCGGGAACTTTTATAGCACCGGGGAGCTGTTTTTT. Translating gives CASTTGNFYSTGELFF. Looking up the rest from reference TRBV19 and TRBJ2-2 gives the full variable domain: DGGITQSPKYLFRKEGQNVTLSCEQNLNHDAMYWYRQDPGQGLRLIYYSQIVNDFQKGDIAEGYSVSREKKESFPLTVTSAQKNPTAFYLCASTTGNFYSTGELFFGEGSRLTVL.

This clone occurred once. CDR3 sequence: CASSLTGLPGGSRYEQYF. The CDR3 bases are TGTGCCAGCAGCTTAACCGGCCTACCGGGAGGTAGTCGGTACGAGCAGTACTTC. The chain uses TRBV7-3 and TRBJ2-7, with 7 bases matching TRBD2. V lost 0 bases and J lost 4; bases outside the gene matches: 15. CDR1 is SGHTA and CDR2 is FQGTGA in the germline V gene. This CDR3 is 18 amino acids long.

The J gene is TRBJ2-7, the V gene TRBV4-1; TRBD1 agrees at 10 bases. The CDR3 spans 16 residues. Germline CDR1 is MGHRA and CDR2 is YSYEKL. Trimming at V came to 1 base and at J to 3 bases, leaving 6 bases not matched to a gene. The CDR3 DNA reads TGCGCCAGCAGCCAAGGGTGGGGGACAGGGGACTACGAGCAGTACTTC. This gives the protein CASSQGWGTGDYEQYF.

This chain joins TRBV29-1 and TRBJ2-1; D is ambiguous. Germline CDR1 is SQVTM and CDR2 is ANQGSEA. Trimming took 4 bases from V and 3 from J, leaving 10 bases between them. The CDR3 runs 13 residues. This CDR3 reads CSVVSDGYNEQFF. The CDR3 DNA reads as TGCAGCGTTGTCTCCGACGGCTACAATGAGCAGTTCTTC.

This rearrangement joins TRBV4-2 to TRBJ2-2, with TRBD2 matching over 13 bases. CDR3 length: 19 residues. Losses at the gene ends were 3 bases for V and 2 bases for J; bases not matched to a gene: 9. The V gene's germline CDR1 is LGHNA and CDR2 YNFKEQ. The CDR3 is CASSHLGLAGIKNTGELFF. The CDR3 coding sequence is TGTGCCAGCAGCCACCTGGGACTAGCGGGAATCAAAAACACCGGGGAGCTGTTTTTT.

The rearrangement links TRBV28 to TRBJ2-7; 13 nucleotides match TRBD2. Germline trimming cut 5 bases from V and 2 bases from J; bases unmatched to any gene: 6. Germline CDR1 MDHEN, CDR2 SYDVKM. The CDR3 runs 16 residues. The CDR3 DNA reads TGTGCCAGCAGTACGGGGACTAGCGGGGTGGCCTACGAGCAGTACTTC. This codes for CASSTGTSGVAYEQYF.

The rearrangement links TRBV6-1 to TRBJ1-2; 7 bases fit TRBD1. The CDR3 length is 18 residues. CDR1 is MNHNS and CDR2 is SASEGT in the germline V gene. The V and J ends lost 0 bases and 7 bases, in that order; junction bases with no gene match: 17. The chain's CDR3 is CASSEARGRILISGGYTF. The CDR3 nucleotides are TGTGCCAGCAGTGAAGCAAGGGGGCGCATTTTAATCAGCGGTGGCTACACCTTC.

In this sample, this clone turned up a few times. The chain links TRBV30 to TRBJ1-6; D is undetermined. There are 13 residues in the CDR3. Trimming removed 0 bases from V and 6 bases from J, with 6 bases in between. From germline, CDR1 is GTSNPN and CDR2 SVGIG (reference sequence). The CDR3 bases are TGTGCCTGGAGTGTAACATCTAATTCACCCCTCCACTTT. It codes for CAWSVTSNSPLHF.

The V call is TRBV29-1, the J call TRBJ2-2; D is possibly TRBD1 (6 bases). Germline CDR1 reads SQVTM; CDR2 reads ANQGSEA. This CDR3 comprises 13 residues. V lost 1 base to trimming and J lost 7 bases, with 10 bases between them. The CDR3 is CSVEVQGLGELFF. Written as DNA, the CDR3 is TGCAGCGTTGAAGTTCAGGGGCTCGGGGAGCTGTTTTTT.

This sequence joins TRBV27 and TRBJ1-4, with D possibly TRBD1 on 6 matching bases. The germline CDR1 and CDR2 sequences are MNHEY and SMNVEV (reference sequence). This CDR3 has 15 residues. V lost 6 bases and J 4 bases, leaving 15 bases between the germline ends. CDR3 DNA: TGTGCCAGCAGGTTCAGGGGCCAGGGTAATGAAAAACTGTTTTTT. Amino acid sequence: CASRFRGQGNEKLFF.

V gene TRBV29-1 combines with J gene TRBJ2-7, with a weak D call TRBD2 (5 bases). This CDR3 comprises 14 residues. Germline V gives CDR1 SQVTM, CDR2 ANQGSEA. The V end was cut by 4 bases, the J end by 3 bases, with 16 bases between. CDR3 loop: CSVGYGGSNYEQYF. The DNA of the CDR3 is TGCAGCGTTGGTTATGGTGGGAGCAACTACGAGCAGTACTTC.

J is TRBJ1-1 and V is TRBV5-1; D is perhaps TRBD1 (6 bases). Germline V gene data show CDR1 as SGHRS and CDR2 as YFSETQ. Trimming took off 3 bases at V and 1 base at J, with 10 bases between the two ends. CDR3 size: 14 residues. CDR3 loop: CASSSNRANTEAFF. In nucleotides, the CDR3 is TGCGCCAGCAGCTCGAACAGGGCGAACACTGAAGCTTTCTTT.

The chain uses TRBV4-1 and TRBJ2-2; 14 bases agree with TRBD2. This CDR3 has 18 residues. Germline CDR1 reads MGHRA; CDR2 reads YSYEKL. V lost 4 bases and J lost 6; bases outside the gene matches: 10. CDR3 sequence (DNA): TGCGCCAGCAGCCGAACGGGACTAGCGGGAGTGTCCGCCGGGGAGCTGTTTTTT. Translating gives CASSRTGLAGVSAGELFF.

By share, this clone counts as medium-sized (0.01 to 0.1%). The CDR3 protein is CARTLAGGPNEQFF. The CDR3 region has the DNA TGTGCCAGAACTTTAGCGGGAGGGCCCAATGAGCAGTTCTTC. The V and J genes are TRBV2 and TRBJ2-1; 11 bases agree with TRBD2. Germline CDR1 is SNHLY and CDR2 is FYNNEI. The CDR3 spans 14 residues. J lost 6 bases, V lost 9 bases, and 7 bases had no gene match. Together with reference TRBV2 and TRBJ2-1, the CDR3 gives the full variable domain: EPEVTQTPSHQVTQMGQEVILRCVPISNHLYFYWYRQILGQKVEFLVSFYNNEISEKSEIFDDQFSVERPDGSNFTLKIRSTKLEDSAMYFCARTLAGGPNEQFFGPGTRLTVL.

V is TRBV11-3 and J is TRBJ2-7; 9 positions match TRBD1. J was trimmed by 3 bases and V by 8 bases; bases with no gene match: 11. Per the germline V gene, CDR1 is SGHNT and CDR2 is YENEEA. The CDR3 contains 15 residues. The CDR3 DNA sequence: TGTGCCAGCCCGGGACAGGGTACATACTTCTACGAGCAGTACTTC. This encodes CASPGQGTYFYEQYF.

By sample fraction, this clone is medium-sized. V and J are TRBV25-1 and TRBJ1-1; D remains ambiguous. V gave up 3 bases and J gave up 4 bases, with 18 bases separating them. CDR3 length: 16 residues. CDR1 is MGHDK and CDR2 is SYGVNS in the germline V gene. CDR3 nucleotides: TGTGCCAGCAGTGATTTAAAGAAGGGTCGGGGCACTGAAGCTTTCTTT. Translation: CASSDLKKGRGTEAFF.

The DNA for the CDR3 is TGTGCCAGCAGTGGCAGGGGTCTTTCCTACGAGCAGTACTTC. Its protein is CASSGRGLSYEQYF. The rearrangement links TRBV27 to TRBJ2-7; D possibly corresponds to TRBD1 (6 bases). With 5 bases removed from V and 1 base from J, the gap between germline ends came to 12 bases. This CDR3 contains 14 residues. Germline V gives CDR1 MNHEY, CDR2 SMNVEV (reference sequence).

The chain combines TRBV7-9 with TRBJ1-3; D possibly corresponds to TRBD1 (5 bases). This CDR3 comprises 13 residues. Germline CDR1 and CDR2: SEHNR and FQNEAQ (reference sequence). Trimming removed 0 bases at V and 8 bases at J, with 8 bases between. The CDR3: CASSLAGVDTIYF. The DNA of the CDR3 is TGTGCCAGCAGCTTAGCGGGGGTGGACACCATATATTTT.

This sequence joins TRBV7-9 and TRBJ1-1; D gene ambiguous. CDR3 length: 11 residues. The V and J ends lost 3 bases and 7 bases respectively, with 6 bases between them. The germline V gene encodes CDR1 SEHNR and CDR2 FQNEAQ (reference sequence). The CDR3, as DNA: TGTGCCAGCAGCTTTAAGGATGAAGCTTTCTTT. Its translation: CASSFKDEAFF.